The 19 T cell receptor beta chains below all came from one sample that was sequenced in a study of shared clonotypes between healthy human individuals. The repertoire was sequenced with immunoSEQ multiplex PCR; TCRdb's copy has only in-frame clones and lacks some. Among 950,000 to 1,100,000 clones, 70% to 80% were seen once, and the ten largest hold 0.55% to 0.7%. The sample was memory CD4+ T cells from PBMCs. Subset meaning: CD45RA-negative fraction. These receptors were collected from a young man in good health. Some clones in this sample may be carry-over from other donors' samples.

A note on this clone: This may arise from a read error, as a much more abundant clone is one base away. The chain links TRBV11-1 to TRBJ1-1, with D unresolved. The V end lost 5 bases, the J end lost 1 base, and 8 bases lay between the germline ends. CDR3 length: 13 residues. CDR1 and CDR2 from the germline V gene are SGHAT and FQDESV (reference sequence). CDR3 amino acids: CASSLQANTEAFF. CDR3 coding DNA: TGTGCCAGCAGCCTACAAGCGAACACTGAAGCTTTCTTT.

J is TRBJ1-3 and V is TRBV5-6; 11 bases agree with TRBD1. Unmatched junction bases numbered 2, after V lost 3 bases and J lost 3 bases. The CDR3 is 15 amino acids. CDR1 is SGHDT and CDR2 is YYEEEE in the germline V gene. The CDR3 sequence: CASSWDRGDGNTIYF. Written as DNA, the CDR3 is TGTGCCAGCAGCTGGGACAGGGGGGATGGAAACACCATATATTTT. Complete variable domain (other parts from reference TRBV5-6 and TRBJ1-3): DAGVTQSPTHLIKTRGQQVTLRCSPKSGHDTVSWYQQALGQGPQFIFQYYEEEERQRGNFPDRFSGHQFPNYSSELNVNALLLGDSALYLCASSWDRGDGNTIYFGEGSWLTVV.

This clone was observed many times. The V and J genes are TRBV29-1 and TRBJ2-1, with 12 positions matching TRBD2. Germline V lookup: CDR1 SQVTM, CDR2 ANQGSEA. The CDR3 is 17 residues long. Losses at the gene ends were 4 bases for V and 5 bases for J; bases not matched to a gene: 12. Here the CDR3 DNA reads TGCAGCGTTGGCGGACTAGCGGGAAGGGGGCTCAACAATGAGCAGTTCTTC. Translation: CSVGGLAGRGLNNEQFF.

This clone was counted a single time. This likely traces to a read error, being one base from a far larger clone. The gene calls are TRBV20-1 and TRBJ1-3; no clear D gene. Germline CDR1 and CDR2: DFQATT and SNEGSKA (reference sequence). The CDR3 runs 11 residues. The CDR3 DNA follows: TGCAGTGCCGAATCTGGAGACACCATATATTTT. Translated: CSAESGDTIYF.

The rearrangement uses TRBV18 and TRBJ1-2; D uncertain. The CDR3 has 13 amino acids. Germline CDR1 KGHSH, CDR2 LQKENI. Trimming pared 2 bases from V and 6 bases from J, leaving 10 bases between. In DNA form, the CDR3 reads TGTGCCAGCTCACCAGGGCCGCTCGATGGCTACACCTTC. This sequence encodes CASSPGPLDGYTF.

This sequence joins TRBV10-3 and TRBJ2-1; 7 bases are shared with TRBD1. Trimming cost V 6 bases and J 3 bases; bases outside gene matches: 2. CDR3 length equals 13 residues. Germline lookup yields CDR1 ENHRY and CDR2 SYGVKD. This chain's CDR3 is CAISGTDYNEQFF. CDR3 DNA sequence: TGTGCCATCAGCGGGACAGACTACAATGAGCAGTTCTTC.

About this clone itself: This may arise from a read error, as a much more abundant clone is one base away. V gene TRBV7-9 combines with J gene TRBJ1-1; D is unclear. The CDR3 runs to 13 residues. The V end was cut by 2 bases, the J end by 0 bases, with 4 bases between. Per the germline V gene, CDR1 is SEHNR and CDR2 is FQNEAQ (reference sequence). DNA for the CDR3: TGTGCCAGCAGCTTACGGCTGAACACTGAAGCTTTCTTT. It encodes CASSLRLNTEAFF.

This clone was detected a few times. The CDR3 nucleotides read TGCGCCAGCAGCTTCGAGGGCAGGTTGAACACTGAAGCTTTCTTT. Protein product: CASSFEGRLNTEAFF. This chain uses TRBV5-1 with TRBJ1-1, with unresolved D. This CDR3 is 15 amino acids long. The germline gives CDR1 SGHRS, CDR2 YFSETQ. V lost 2 bases to trimming and J lost 0 bases, with 11 bases between them.

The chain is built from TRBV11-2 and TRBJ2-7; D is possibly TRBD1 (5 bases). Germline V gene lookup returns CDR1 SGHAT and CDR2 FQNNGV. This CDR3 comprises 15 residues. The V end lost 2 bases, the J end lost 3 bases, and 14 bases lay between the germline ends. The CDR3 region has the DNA TGTGCCAGCAGCTTACAGGGCATCAGCGACTACGAGCAGTACTTC. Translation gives CASSLQGISDYEQYF.

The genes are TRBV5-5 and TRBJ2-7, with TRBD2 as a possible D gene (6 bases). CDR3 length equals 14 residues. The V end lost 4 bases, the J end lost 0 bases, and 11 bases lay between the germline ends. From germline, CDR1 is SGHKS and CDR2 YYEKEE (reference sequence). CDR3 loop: CASSPMGGSYEQYF. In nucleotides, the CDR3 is TGTGCCAGCAGCCCAATGGGGGGCTCCTACGAGCAGTACTTC.

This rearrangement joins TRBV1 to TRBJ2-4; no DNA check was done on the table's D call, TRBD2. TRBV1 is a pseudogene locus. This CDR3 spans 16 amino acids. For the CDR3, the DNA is TGCACCAGCAGCCGACTAGCGGGAGGGAAGGAAAACATTCAGTACTTC. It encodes CTSSRLAGGKENIQYF.

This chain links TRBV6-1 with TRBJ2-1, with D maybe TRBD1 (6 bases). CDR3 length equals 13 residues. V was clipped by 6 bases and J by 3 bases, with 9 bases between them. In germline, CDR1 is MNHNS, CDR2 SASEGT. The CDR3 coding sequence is TGTGCCAGCAGCGGACAGTACTACAATGAGCAGTTCTTC. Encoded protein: CASSGQYYNEQFF.

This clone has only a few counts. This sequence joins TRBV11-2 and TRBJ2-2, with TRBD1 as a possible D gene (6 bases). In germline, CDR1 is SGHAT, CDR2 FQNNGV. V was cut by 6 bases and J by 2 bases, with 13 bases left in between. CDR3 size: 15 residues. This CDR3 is CASRDRQVNTGELFF. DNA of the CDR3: TGTGCCAGCAGGGACAGACAGGTTAACACCGGGGAGCTGTTTTTT.

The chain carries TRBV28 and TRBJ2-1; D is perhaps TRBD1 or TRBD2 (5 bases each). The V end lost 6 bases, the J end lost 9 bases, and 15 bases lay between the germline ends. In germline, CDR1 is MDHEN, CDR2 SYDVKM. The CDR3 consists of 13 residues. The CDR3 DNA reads TGTGCCAGCAGGTGGGGACGGCTGAGTGAGCAGTTCTTC. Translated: CASRWGRLSEQFF.

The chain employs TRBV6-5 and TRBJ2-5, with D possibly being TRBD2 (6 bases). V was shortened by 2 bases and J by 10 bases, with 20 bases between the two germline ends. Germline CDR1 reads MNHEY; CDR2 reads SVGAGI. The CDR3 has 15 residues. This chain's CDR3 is CASSYAGQSEMGQYF. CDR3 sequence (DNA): TGTGCCAGCAGTTACGCGGGGCAGTCAGAGATGGGCCAGTACTTC.

The DNA of the CDR3 is TGTGCCAGCAGCCCCCGACTAGCGGGGGTGGGTGAGCAGTTCTTC. Translating it yields CASSPRLAGVGEQFF. The V gene is TRBV7-3, the J gene TRBJ2-1, with 12 bases aligning to TRBD2. Germline V lookup: CDR1 SGHTA, CDR2 FQGTGA. Germline trimming cut 5 bases from V and 9 bases from J; bases unmatched to any gene: 8. CDR3 length equals 15 residues.

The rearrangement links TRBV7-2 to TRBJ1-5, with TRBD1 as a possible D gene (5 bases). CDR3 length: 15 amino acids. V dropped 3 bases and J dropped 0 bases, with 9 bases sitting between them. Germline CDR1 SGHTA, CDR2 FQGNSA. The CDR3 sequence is CASSLGPFSNQPQHF. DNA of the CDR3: TGTGCCAGCAGCTTGGGACCATTTAGCAATCAGCCCCAGCATTTT.

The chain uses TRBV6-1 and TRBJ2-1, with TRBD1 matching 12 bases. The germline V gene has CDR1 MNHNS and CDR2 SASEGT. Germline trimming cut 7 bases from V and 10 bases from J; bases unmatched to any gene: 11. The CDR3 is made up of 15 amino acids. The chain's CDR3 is CASIRGTGGASEQFF. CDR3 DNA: TGTGCCAGCATAAGGGGGACAGGGGGCGCGTCCGAGCAGTTCTTC.

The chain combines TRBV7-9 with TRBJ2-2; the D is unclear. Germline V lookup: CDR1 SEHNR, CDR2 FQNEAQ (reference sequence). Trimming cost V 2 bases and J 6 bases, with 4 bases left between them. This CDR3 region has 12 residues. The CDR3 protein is CASSLSPGELFF. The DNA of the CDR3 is TGTGCCAGCAGCTTATCTCCCGGGGAGCTGTTTTTT.